Following are 4 T cell receptor beta chains from one sample sequenced in a study of blood T cells in healthy people across ages. The use of a sample-barcoded 5' primer and a J-beta primer mix characterized a second PCR of roughly 6 to 12 cycles. Each CDR3 protein gets one entry after TCRdb re-called the 5' RACE reads with MiXCR. The data show 1,300,000 or so distinct CDR3 sequences, roughly 59% seen once. The sample consisted of blood. The receptors here all came from a man younger than 35 in good health.

CDR3: CASSLPGPVKNIQYF. CDR3 DNA: TGTGCCAGCAGCTTACCGGGACCGGTCAAAAACATTCAGTACTTC. V usage is TRBV7-9 and J usage is TRBJ2-4, with D perhaps assigned TRBD1 or TRBD2 (5 bases each). Germline CDR1 and CDR2: SEHNR and FQNEAQ (reference sequence). V lost 2 bases and J 3 bases, leaving 11 bases between the germline ends. The length of the CDR3 is 15 residues. Variable domain in full (rest from reference TRBV7-9 and TRBJ2-4): DTGVSQNPRHKITKRGQNVTFRCDPISEHNRLYWYRQTLGQGPEFLTYFQNEAQLEKSRLLSDRFSAERPKGSFSTLEIQRTEQGDSAMYLCASSLPGPVKNIQYFGAGTRLSVL.

The chain joins TRBV7-9 to TRBJ2-5; tentatively, D is TRBD2 (5 bases). CDR1 is SEHNR, CDR2 FQNEAQ, per germline (reference sequence). V shed 3 bases and J shed 4 bases, with 15 bases lying between them. The CDR3 has 15 residues. The CDR3 coding sequence is TGTGCCAGCAGCTTGTCCCGACCGGGAAGAGAGACCCAGTACTTC. Translated: CASSLSRPGRETQYF.

The table lists this clonotype with a few counts. This chain links TRBV6-2 or TRBV6-3 with TRBJ2-2; possible D gene TRBD1, 5 bases. V was trimmed by 5 bases and J by 0 bases, leaving 10 bases between them. The germline CDR1 and CDR2 sequences are MNHEY and SVGEGT. This CDR3 is built from 15 residues. CDR3 amino acids: CASSPRTPNTGELFF. DNA of the CDR3: TGTGCCAGCAGTCCACGGACACCGAACACCGGGGAGCTGTTTTTT.

This clonotype occurred a few times. The V call is TRBV10-3, the J call TRBJ1-2, with D tentatively TRBD1 (6 bases). The V gene's germline CDR1 is ENHRY and CDR2 SYGVKD. Between the trimmed V and J ends, which lost 0 bases and 4 bases, there was a span of 12 bases. The CDR3 runs to 15 residues. The DNA of the CDR3 is TGTGCCATCAGTGAGTCGACAGGTCTTCCCTATGGCTACACCTTC. Its translation is CAISESTGLPYGYTF.